The clone carrying this T cell receptor beta chain has only one observation. This sample is part of a study of blood T cell repertoires in COVID-19. Looking at the study overall: Samples of COVID-19 (acute and convalescent) were obtained from the United States, Italy and Spain. PBMCs, B-cell-depleted T cells, or T cells were the source of the cDNA or gDNA that made up the material.

CDR1 SGHRS and CDR2 YFSETQ come from the germline V gene. The CDR3 is 17 amino acids. The ends lost 1 base at V and 7 bases at J; junction bases unmatched: 8. Per the study methods: By means of reference gene primer amplification, nucleated cell counts were estimated. Sequencing was performed with immunoSEQ multiplex PCR; in TCRdb, only in-frame clones are kept and a portion is missing. V and J calls and clone size are copied from that table; D and trimming were computed from the DNA. The sample shows fewer than 250,000 clones, about four fifths of them seen only once. This sequence joins TRBV5-1 and TRBJ2-1; TRBD2 matches 13 bases. This sequence originates from a woman aged 45 to 65 with acute or convalescent COVID-19. Sequencing was done on a sample of peripheral blood. The chain's CDR3 is CASSLTSGTSGTNEQFF. DNA of the CDR3: TGCGCCAGCAGCTTGACCTCCGGGACTAGCGGGACTAATGAGCAGTTCTTC.